This paragraph covers one T cell receptor (beta chain) sequence. Its antigen is not identified. This PCR relied on a set of 60 Vbeta primers and 13 Jbeta primers. Repertoires were generated with immunoSEQ multiplex PCR, while TCRdb's copy carries only in-frame clones and drops some. Found here are 150,000 to 200,000 clones; the top ten clones hold roughly 0.83%. The data were obtained in a study of cytomegalovirus exposure and HLA in healthy donors. General observations from the study: An analysis done earlier found most TCR beta V segments productive about 87% or about 30% of the time. A link between a missense DCLRE1C variant and TCR beta V- and J-gene trimming emerged from a later analysis. High specificity and sensitivity for cytomegalovirus status were reported for the classifier.

Germline V CDR1 and CDR2: SNHLY, FYNNEI. CDR3 length equals 17 residues. J gave up 7 bases and V 5 bases, and 13 bases lay outside the gene matches. Sequenced input: PBMCs. The sequence came from a woman between 18 and 29 years old in good health and CMV-seropositive. This sequence joins TRBV2 and TRBJ2-2; 10 bases map to TRBD2. The CDR3 region is CASSREASGSSVGELFF. DNA of the CDR3: TGTGCCAGCAGTAGAGAGGCTAGCGGGAGTTCGGTCGGGGAGCTGTTTTTT.